This TCR beta chain is drawn from a study of T cells after yellow fever vaccination. Each CDR3 protein is one row after TCRdb ran MiXCR on the 5' RACE reads. The table lists about 150,000 distinct CDR3 sequences, about 6.9% of them singletons. The germline V gene encodes CDR1 SQVTM and CDR2 ANQGSEA. The V and J ends lost 5 bases and 8 bases respectively, with 13 bases between them. The CDR3 consists of 12 residues. This TCR was sampled from a man aged 30-40 years who received the YFV17D yellow fever vaccine. Sequenced material: CD4+ T cells sorted from PBMCs, taken 10 days after the yellow fever booster vaccination. V usage is TRBV29-1 and J usage is TRBJ2-1, with D uncertain. CDR3 sequence (DNA): TGCAGCGTTCGGCTGGGTCGGTATGAGCAGTTCTTC. Its translation is CSVRLGRYEQFF.